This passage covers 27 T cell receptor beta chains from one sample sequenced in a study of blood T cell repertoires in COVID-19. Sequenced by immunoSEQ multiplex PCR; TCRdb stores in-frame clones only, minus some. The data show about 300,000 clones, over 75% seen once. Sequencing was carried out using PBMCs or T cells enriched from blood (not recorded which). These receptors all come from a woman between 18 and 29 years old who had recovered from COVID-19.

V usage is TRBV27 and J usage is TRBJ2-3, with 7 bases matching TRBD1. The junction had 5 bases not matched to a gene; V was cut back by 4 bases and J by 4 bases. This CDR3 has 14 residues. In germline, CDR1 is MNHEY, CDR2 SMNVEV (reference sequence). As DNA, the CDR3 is TGTGCCAGCAGTTCCTGGGACAGCCCAGATACGCAGTATTTT. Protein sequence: CASSSWDSPDTQYF.

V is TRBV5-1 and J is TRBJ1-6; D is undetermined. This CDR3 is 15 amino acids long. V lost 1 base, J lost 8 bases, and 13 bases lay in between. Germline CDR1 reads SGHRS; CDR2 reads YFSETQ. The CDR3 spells CASSLRGNGDSPLHF. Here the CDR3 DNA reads TGCGCCAGCAGCTTGCGAGGGAATGGAGATTCACCCCTCCACTTT.

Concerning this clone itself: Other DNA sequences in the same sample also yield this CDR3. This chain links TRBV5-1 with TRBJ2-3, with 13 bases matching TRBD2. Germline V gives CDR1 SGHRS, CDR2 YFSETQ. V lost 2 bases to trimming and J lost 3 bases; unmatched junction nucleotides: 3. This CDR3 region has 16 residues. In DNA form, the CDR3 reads TGCGCCAGCAGCTTTAGGACTAGCGGGAGTACAGATACGCAGTATTTT. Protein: CASSFRTSGSTDTQYF.

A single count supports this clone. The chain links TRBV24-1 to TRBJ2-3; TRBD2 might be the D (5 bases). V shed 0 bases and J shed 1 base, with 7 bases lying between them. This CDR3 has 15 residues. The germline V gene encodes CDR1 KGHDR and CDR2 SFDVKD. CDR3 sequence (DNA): TGTGCCACCAGTGATTTGGGGAGCGGCACAGATACGCAGTATTTT. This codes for CATSDLGSGTDTQYF.

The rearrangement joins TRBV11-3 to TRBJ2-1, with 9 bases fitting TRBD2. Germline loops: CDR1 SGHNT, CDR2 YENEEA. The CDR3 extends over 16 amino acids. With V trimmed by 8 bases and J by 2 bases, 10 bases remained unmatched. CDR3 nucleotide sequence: TGTGCCAGCGGACGTAGCGGGGGAGGGACCTACAATGAGCAGTTCTTC. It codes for CASGRSGGGTYNEQFF.

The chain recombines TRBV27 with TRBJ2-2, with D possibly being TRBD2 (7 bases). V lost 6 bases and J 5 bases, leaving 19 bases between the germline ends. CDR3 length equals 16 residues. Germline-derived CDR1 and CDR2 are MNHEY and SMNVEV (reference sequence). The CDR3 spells CASRRYGGARTGELFF. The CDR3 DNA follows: TGTGCCAGCAGACGCTATGGGGGGGCGCGGACCGGGGAGCTGTTTTTT.

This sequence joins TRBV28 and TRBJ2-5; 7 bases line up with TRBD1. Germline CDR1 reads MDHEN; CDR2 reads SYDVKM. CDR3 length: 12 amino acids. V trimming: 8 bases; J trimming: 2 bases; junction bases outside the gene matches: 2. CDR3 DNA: TGTGCCAGCCGGACAGGTCAAGAGACCCAGTACTTC. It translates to CASRTGQETQYF.

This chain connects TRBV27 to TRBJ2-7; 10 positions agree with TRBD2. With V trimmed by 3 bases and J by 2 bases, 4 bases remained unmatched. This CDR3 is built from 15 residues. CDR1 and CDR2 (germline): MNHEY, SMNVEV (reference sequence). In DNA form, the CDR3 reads TGTGCCAGCAGTTTGGGTCTAGCGGGGGCCTACGAGCAGTACTTC. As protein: CASSLGLAGAYEQYF.

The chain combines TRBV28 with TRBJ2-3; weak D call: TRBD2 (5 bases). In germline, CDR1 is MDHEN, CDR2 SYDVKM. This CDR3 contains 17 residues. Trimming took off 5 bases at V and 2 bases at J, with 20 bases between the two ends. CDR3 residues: CASSSVAQEAPTDTQYF. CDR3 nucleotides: TGTGCCAGCAGTAGCGTAGCGCAGGAGGCACCCACAGATACGCAGTATTTT.

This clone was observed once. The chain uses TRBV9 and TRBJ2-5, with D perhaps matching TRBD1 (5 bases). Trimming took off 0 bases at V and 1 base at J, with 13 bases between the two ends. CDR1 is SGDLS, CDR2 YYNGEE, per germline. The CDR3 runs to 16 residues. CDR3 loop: CASSVEGRHLQETQYF. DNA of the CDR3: TGTGCCAGCAGCGTAGAGGGGCGGCACCTCCAAGAGACCCAGTACTTC.

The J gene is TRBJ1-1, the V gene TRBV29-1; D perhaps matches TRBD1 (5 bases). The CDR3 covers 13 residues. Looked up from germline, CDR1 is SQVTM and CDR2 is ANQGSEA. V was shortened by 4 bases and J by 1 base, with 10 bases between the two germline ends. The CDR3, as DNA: TGCAGCGTTGTTCAGGGCGGGAACACTGAAGCTTTCTTT. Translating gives CSVVQGGNTEAFF.

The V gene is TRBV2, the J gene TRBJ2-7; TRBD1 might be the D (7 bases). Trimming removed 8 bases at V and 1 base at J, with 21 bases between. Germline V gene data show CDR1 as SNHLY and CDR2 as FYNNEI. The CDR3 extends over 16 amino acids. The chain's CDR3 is CASEQGGWSRSYEQYF. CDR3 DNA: TGTGCCAGCGAGCAGGGGGGTTGGTCAAGATCCTACGAGCAGTACTTC.

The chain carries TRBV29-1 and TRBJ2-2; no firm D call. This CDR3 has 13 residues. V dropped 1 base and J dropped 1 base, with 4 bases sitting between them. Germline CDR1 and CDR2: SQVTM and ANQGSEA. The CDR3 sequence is CSVEGQNTGELFF. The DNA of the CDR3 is TGCAGCGTTGAAGGGCAGAACACCGGGGAGCTGTTTTTT.

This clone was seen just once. The CDR3 region is CASSGGAGEGNEQFF. The CDR3 DNA is TGTGCCAGCAGTGGCGGGGCGGGAGAGGGGAATGAGCAGTTCTTC. The chain carries TRBV2 and TRBJ2-1, with TRBD2 matching over 7 bases. Looked up from germline, CDR1 is SNHLY and CDR2 is FYNNEI. The CDR3 is 15 amino acids. V shed 4 bases and J 7 bases; nucleotides not matched to a gene: 10. Based on the CDR3 plus reference TRBV2 and TRBJ2-1, the full variable domain is EPEVTQTPSHQVTQMGQEVILRCVPISNHLYFYWYRQILGQKVEFLVSFYNNEISEKSEIFDDQFSVERPDGSNFTLKIRSTKLEDSAMYFCASSGGAGEGNEQFFGPGTRLTVL.

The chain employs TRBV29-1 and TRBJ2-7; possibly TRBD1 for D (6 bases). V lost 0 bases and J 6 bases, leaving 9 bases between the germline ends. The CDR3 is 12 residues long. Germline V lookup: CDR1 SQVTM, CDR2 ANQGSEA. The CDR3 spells CSVEEPTGEQYF. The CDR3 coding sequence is TGCAGCGTTGAAGAACCGACAGGCGAGCAGTACTTC.

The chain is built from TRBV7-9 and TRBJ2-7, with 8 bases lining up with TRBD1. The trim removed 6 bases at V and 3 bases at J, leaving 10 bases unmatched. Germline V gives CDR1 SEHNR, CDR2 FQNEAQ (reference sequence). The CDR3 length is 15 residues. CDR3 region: CASSRVMTGVYEQYF. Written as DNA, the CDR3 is TGTGCCAGCAGTCGGGTCATGACAGGGGTCTACGAGCAGTACTTC.

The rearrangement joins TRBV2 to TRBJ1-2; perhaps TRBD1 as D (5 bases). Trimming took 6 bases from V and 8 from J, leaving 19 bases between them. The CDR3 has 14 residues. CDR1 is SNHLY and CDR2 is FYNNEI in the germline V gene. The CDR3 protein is CASSQRRGARGYTF. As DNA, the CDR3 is TGTGCCAGCAGCCAACGGCGGGGCGCTAGAGGCTACACCTTC.

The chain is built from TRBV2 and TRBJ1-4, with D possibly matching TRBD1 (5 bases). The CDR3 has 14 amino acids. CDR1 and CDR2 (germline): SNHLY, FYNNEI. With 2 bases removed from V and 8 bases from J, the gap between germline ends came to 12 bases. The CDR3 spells CASSETGEGEKLFF. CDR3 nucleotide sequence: TGTGCCAGCAGTGAAACTGGGGAGGGGGAAAAACTGTTTTTT.

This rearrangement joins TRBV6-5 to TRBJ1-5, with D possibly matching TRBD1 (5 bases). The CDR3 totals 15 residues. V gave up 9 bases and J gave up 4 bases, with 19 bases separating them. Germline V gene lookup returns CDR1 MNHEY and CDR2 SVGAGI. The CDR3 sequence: CASATGQILNQPQHF. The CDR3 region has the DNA TGTGCCAGTGCCACAGGACAAATTCTTAATCAGCCCCAGCATTTT.

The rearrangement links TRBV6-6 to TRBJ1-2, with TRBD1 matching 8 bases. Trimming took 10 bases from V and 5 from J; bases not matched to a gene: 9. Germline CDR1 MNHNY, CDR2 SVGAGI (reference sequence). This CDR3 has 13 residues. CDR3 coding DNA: TGTGCCACCGCGGACAGGGAAGTTTATGGCTACACCTTC. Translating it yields CATADREVYGYTF.

CDR3 DNA sequence: TGTGCCACCGCAGTCTCTGGAAACACCATATATTTT. It specifies CATAVSGNTIYF. The V and J genes are TRBV28 and TRBJ1-3; no clear D. Germline V gene sequence: CDR1 MDHEN, CDR2 SYDVKM. The CDR3 covers 12 residues. Trimming took off 10 bases at V and 0 bases at J, with 7 bases between the two ends.

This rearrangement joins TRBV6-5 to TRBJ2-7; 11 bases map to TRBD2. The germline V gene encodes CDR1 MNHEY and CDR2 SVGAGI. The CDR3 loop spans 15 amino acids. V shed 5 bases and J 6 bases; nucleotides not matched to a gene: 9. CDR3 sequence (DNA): TGTGCCAGCAGTCCCCCCGGGACTAGCGGTTCCGAGCAGTACTTC. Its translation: CASSPPGTSGSEQYF.

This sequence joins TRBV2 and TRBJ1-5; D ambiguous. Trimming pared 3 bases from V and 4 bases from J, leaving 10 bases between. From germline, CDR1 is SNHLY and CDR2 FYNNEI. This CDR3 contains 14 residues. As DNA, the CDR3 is TGTGCCAGCAGTGATCTGAGGGTTAATCAGCCCCAGCATTTT. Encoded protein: CASSDLRVNQPQHF.

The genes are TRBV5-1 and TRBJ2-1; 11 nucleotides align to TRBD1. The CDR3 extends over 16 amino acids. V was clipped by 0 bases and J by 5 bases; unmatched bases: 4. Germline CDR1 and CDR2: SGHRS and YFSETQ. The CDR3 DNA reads TGCGCCAGCAGCTTGGTCCCGGGACAGGGGGACAATGAGCAGTTCTTC. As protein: CASSLVPGQGDNEQFF. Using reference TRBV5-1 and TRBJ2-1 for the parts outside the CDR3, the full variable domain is KAGVTQTPRYLIKTRGQQVTLSCSPISGHRSVSWYQQTPGQGLQFLFEYFSETQRNKGNFPGRFSGRQFSNSRSEMNVSTLELGDSALYLCASSLVPGQGDNEQFFGPGTRLTVL.

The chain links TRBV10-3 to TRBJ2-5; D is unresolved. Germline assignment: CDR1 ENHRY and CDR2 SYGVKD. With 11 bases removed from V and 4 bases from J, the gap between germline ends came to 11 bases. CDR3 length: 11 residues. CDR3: CAVRGAETQYF. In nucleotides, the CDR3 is TGTGCCGTTAGAGGCGCAGAGACCCAGTACTTC.

Here the CDR3 reads CASSPLDRQPNYGYTF. CDR3 nucleotides: TGTGCCAGCAGCCCCCTGGACAGGCAACCTAACTATGGCTACACCTTC. The V call is TRBV28, the J call TRBJ1-2; 7 nucleotides match TRBD1. This CDR3 contains 16 residues. CDR1 and CDR2 from the germline V gene are MDHEN and SYDVKM. Trimming at V came to 6 bases and at J to 0 bases, leaving 10 bases not matched to a gene.

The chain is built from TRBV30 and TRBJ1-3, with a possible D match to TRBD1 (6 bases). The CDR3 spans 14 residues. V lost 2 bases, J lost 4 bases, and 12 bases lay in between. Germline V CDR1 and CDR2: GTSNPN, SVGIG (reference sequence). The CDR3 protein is CAWSTTGTGNTIYF. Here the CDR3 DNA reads TGTGCCTGGAGTACAACAGGGACCGGAAACACCATATATTTT. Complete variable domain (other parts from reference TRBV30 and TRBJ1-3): SQTIHQWPATLVQPVGSPLSLECTVEGTSNPNLYWYRQAAGRGLQLLFYSVGIGQISSEVPQNLSASRPQDRQFILSSKKLLLSDSGFYLCAWSTTGTGNTIYFGEGSWLTVV.